This section outlines one TCR beta chain sequence together with its context. Its antigen is currently not known. Per-nucleotide qualities are absent, and no much larger clonotype sits a single base away. This sample is drawn from a study of blood T cell repertoires in COVID-19 (dated by TCRdb to the early 2020s). As for the study more broadly: Collaborator samples came from the United States, Italy and Spain and covered acute and convalescent phases of COVID-19. The prospective study material was composed of cDNA or gDNA derived from T cells, B-cell-depleted T cells, or PBMCs. Deeply sampled blood TCRbeta repertoires from subjects exposed to, actively infected with, or recovered from COVID-19 were included in the dataset. The repertoires were made available in a free public database intended to serve as a resource for research on the immune response to SARS-CoV-2. The samples were drawn from two sources: the first 160 participants of the ongoing ImmuneRACE study, and over 950 subjects contributed by 6 global collaborators. Nearly every sample came with metadata listing a de-identified subject ID, COVID-19 status, age in years and sex. Where available, HLA class I and class II types were obtained from metadata supplied by the sample provider rather than from assay-based typing. General study outcomes and caveats: Clinical and demographic metadata were provided uncurated, with the amount varying by source and participant.

Participants in the prospective study were aged 18 to 89 years, lived in 20 to 30 United States geographic areas, and enrolled through a virtual design. In the prospective study, participants were assigned to cohorts based on the clinical history participants reported in a screening survey and a study questionnaire. Each participant in the prospective study had whole blood, serum and a nasopharyngeal or oropharyngeal swab collected by mobile phlebotomists. Participants in the prospective study had the option to provide additional blood draws and questionnaires over a roughly 2-month period. Before DNA extraction, prospective study blood samples were shipped either frozen or at room temperature. TCRbeta CDR3 regions were amplified from genomic DNA using the immunoSEQ Assay, a bias-controlled multiplex PCR. The study's processing was this. Nucleated cell counts per sample were estimated from amplification of reference gene primers within the assay. Sequence reads were collapsed and filtered to measure the absolute abundance of every unique TCRbeta CDR3 rearrangement. For each sample, productive Simpson clonality was calculated by taking the square root of Simpson's diversity index across productive rearrangements. TCRdb provides this immuneACCESS table in a form limited to in-frame rearrangements. Some clones are lacking; in checked studies, under half of them reflect an unresolved V gene, and why the rest are absent is not known. Clone size and the V and J calls come from that table; the DNA yielded D and trimming. The sample records 60,000 to 80,000 clones, about four fifths of which are singletons. The top ten clones comprise approximately 4% of the sample.

The CDR3 covers 14 residues, taking in both the cysteine and the phenylalanine. Kept here is only the CDR3 DNA, which spans 42 bases and is read in frame from base 1. The germline V gene (reference sequence) specifies SGHKS as CDR1 and YYEKEE as CDR2. The germline ends are 12 bases apart after V is trimmed by 3 bases and J by 6 bases. The chain uses TRBV5-5 and TRBJ2-2; the D gene is perhaps TRBD1, on 6 matching bases. The sequence was collected from a woman aged 35 to 49 with acute COVID-19. Sequenced material: PBMCs or T cells enriched from blood (not recorded which). The nucleotide sequence reads as follows: TGTGCCAGCAGCTCCCAACAGGGACCCGGGGAGCTGTTTTTT. This is translated as CASSSQQGPGELFF. Reference TRBV5-5 and TRBJ2-2 genes cover what lies past the CDR3, so the full variable domain is DAGVTQSPTHLIKTRGQQVTLRCSPISGHKSVSWYQQVLGQGPQFIFQYYEKEERGRGNFPDRFSARQFPNYSSELNVNALLLGDSALYLCASSSQQGPGELFFGEGSRLTVL.